Given below is one T cell receptor beta chain in context. Its antigen is not identified. The entry originates in a study of T cell clones after liver transplantation. Study results and limitations: Low donor cell numbers restricted donor-reactive repertoire measurement in a couple of subjects.

Germline V gene sequence: CDR1 SGHRS, CDR2 YFSETQ. This CDR3 has 15 residues. Trimming at V came to 3 bases and at J to 4 bases, leaving 8 bases not matched to a gene. The protocol was immunoSEQ multiplex PCR, while the TCRdb copy is restricted to in-frame clones and leaves out a portion. This table holds 55,000 to 80,000 clones, around nine tenths found once. The chain combines TRBV5-1 with TRBJ1-2; 8 nucleotides line up with TRBD1. The sequencing used CD4+ T cells from blood, collected before liver transplant. The receptor comes from a human donor who received a liver transplant. The DNA of the CDR3 is TGCGCCAGCAGCTCCTCAGGACAGGGAGGCTATGGCTACACCTTC. This encodes CASSSSGQGGYGYTF.